The 9 T cell receptor beta chains below were found in one sample sequenced in a study of blood T cell repertoires in COVID-19. The protocol was immunoSEQ multiplex PCR, while the TCRdb copy is restricted to in-frame clones and leaves out a portion. The repertoire holds some 56,000 clones, roughly 89% seen once, with approximately 6% in the top ten. Sequenced sample: peripheral blood. These receptors all stem from an older woman with COVID-19, enrolled during active disease.

V and J are TRBV20-1 and TRBJ1-2; D unresolved. Trimming took 6 bases from V and 6 from J, leaving 11 bases between them. Germline CDR1 reads DFQATT; CDR2 reads SNEGSKA (reference sequence). This CDR3 is 11 amino acids long. This chain's CDR3 is CSAPLTNGYTF. Here the CDR3 DNA reads TGCAGTGCCCCGCTGACAAATGGCTACACCTTC.

V is TRBV11-2 and J is TRBJ2-1; D gene unclear. The CDR3 length is 14 residues. Germline V gene data show CDR1 as SGHAT and CDR2 as FQNNGV. With 7 bases removed from V and 0 bases from J, the gap between germline ends came to 10 bases. CDR3 DNA sequence: TGTGCCAGCACCGAGTGGAGCTCCTACAATGAGCAGTTCTTC. Amino acids: CASTEWSSYNEQFF.

This rearrangement joins TRBV4-1 to TRBJ2-1, with 9 bases lining up with TRBD1. The germline CDR1 and CDR2 sequences are MGHRA and YSYEKL. The ends lost 3 bases at V and 8 bases at J; junction bases unmatched: 8. The CDR3 sequence is 15 residues long. CDR3 nucleotides: TGCGCCAGCAGCCACCCGGGACAGGGAAAGTATGAGCAGTTCTTC. Translation gives CASSHPGQGKYEQFF.

The chain links TRBV19 to TRBJ1-2; a weak D match, TRBD1 (6 bases). Trimming cost V 8 bases and J 3 bases, with 7 bases left between them. This CDR3 is 11 amino acids long. From germline, CDR1 is LNHDA and CDR2 SQIVND (reference sequence). The CDR3: CASGQYYGYTF. In nucleotides, the CDR3 is TGTGCCAGTGGACAGTACTATGGCTACACCTTC.

J is TRBJ2-5 and V is TRBV7-2; D may be TRBD1 (5 bases). The V gene's germline CDR1 is SGHTA and CDR2 FQGNSA. The length of the CDR3 is 19 residues. Trimming stripped 3 bases from V and 0 bases from J, with 23 bases between. The CDR3 DNA follows: TGTGCCAGCAGCTTCGAGAGAAGGGGAATGGGGAAAAACCAAGAGACCCAGTACTTC. Protein sequence: CASSFERRGMGKNQETQYF.

This chain connects TRBV6-1 to TRBJ2-3; D unresolved. The CDR3 sequence is 18 residues long. CDR1 is MNHNS, CDR2 SASEGT, per germline. V shed 1 base and J shed 0 bases, with 17 bases lying between them. CDR3 in amino acids: CASSEGWFGPTSTDTQYF. CDR3 bases: TGTGCCAGCAGTGAAGGGTGGTTTGGGCCTACTAGCACAGATACGCAGTATTTT.

The rearrangement uses TRBV11-2 and TRBJ1-4, with 10 bases matching TRBD1. The V and J ends lost 4 bases and 1 base, in that order; junction bases with no gene match: 6. This CDR3 has 17 residues. Germline V gives CDR1 SGHAT, CDR2 FQNNGV. The DNA for the CDR3 is TGTGCCAGCAGCTCACCGGACAGGGGGGGAACTAATGAAAAACTGTTTTTT. Translating gives CASSSPDRGGTNEKLFF.

The chain has TRBV6-5 and TRBJ1-6; TRBD1 agrees at 10 bases. Germline V gene data show CDR1 as MNHEY and CDR2 as SVGAGI. The CDR3 has 15 residues. J was trimmed by 10 bases and V by 6 bases; bases with no gene match: 9. The CDR3 spells CASRDGTGARSPLHF. CDR3 DNA: TGTGCCAGCAGGGACGGGACAGGGGCTCGATCACCCCTCCACTTT.

The chain uses TRBV5-1 and TRBJ2-5, with 15 bases fitting TRBD2. Germline CDR1 and CDR2: SGHRS and YFSETQ. The CDR3 is made up of 16 amino acids. V was clipped by 4 bases and J by 1 base; unmatched bases: 2. The CDR3 sequence: CASSTGLAGGQETQYF. Written as DNA, the CDR3 is TGCGCCAGCAGCACGGGACTAGCGGGAGGCCAAGAGACCCAGTACTTC.